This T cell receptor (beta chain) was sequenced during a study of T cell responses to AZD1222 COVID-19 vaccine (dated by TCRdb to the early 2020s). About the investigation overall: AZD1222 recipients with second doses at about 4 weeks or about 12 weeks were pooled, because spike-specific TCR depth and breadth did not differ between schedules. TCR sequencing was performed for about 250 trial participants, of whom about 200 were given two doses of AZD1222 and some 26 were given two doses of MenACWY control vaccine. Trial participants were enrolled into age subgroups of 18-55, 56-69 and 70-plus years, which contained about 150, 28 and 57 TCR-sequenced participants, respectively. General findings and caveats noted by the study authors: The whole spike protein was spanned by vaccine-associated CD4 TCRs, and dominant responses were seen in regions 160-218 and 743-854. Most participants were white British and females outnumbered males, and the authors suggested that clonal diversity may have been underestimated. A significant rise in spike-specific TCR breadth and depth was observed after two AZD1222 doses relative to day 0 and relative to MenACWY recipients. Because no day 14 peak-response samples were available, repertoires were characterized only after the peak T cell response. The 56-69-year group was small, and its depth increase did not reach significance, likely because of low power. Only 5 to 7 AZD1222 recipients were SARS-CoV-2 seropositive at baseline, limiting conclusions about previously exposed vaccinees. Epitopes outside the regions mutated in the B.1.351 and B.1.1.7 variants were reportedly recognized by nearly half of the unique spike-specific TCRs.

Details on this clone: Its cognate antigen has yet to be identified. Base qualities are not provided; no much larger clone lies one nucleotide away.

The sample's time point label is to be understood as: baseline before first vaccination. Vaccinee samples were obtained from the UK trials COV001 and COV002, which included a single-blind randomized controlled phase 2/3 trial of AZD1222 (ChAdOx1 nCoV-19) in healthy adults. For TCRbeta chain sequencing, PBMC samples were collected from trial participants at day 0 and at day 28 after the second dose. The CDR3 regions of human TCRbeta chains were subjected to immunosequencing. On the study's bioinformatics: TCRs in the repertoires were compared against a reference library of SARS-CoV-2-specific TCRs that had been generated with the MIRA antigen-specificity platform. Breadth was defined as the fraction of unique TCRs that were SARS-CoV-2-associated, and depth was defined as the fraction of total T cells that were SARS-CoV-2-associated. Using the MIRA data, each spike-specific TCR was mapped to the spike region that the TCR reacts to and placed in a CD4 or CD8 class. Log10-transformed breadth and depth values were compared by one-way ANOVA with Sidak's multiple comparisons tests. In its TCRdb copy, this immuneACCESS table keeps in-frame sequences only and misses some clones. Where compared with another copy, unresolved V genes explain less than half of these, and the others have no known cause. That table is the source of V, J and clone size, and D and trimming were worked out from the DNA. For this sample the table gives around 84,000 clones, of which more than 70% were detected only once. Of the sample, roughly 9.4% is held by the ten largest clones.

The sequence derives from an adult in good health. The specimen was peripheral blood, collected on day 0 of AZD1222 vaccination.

The DNA sequence is given as TGTGCCAGCACCTGGGGGACAGGGACGAATTCACCCCTCCACTTT. Its product reads: CASTWGTGTNSPLHF. The chain links TRBV6-5 with TRBJ1-6; the central 9 bases match TRBD1. The CDR3, cysteine through phenylalanine, is 15 amino acids long. The read is trimmed to its CDR3 DNA, 45 bases read in frame from base 1. CDR1 and CDR2 are drawn from the germline V gene: MNHEY, SVGAGI. V and J are trimmed by 7 bases and 7 bases, and the gene matches miss 8 bases of the junction.